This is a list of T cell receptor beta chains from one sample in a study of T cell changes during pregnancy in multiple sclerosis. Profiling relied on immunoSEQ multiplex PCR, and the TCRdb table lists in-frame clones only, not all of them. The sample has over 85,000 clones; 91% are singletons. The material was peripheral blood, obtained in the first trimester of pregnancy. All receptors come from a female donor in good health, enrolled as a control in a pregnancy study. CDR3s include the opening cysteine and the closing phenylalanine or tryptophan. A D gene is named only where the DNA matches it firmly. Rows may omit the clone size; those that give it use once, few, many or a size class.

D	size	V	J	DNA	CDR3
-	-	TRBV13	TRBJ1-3	TGTGCCAGCAGCTTAGGCGGGGGGCGCCGGTCTGGAAACACCATATATTTT	CASSLGGGRRSGNTIYF
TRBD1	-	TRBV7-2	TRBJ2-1	TGCGCCAGCAGCCCCCGACAGGGGATCTACAATGAGCAGTTCTTC	CASSPRQGIYNEQFF
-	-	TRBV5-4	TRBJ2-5	TGTGCCAGCAGCTTGGACAGGAACCAAGAGACCCAGTACTTC	CASSLDRNQETQYF
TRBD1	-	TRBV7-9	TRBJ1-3	TGTGCCAGCAGCTGGGACCGGACAGGGACGGACACCATATATTTT	CASSWDRTGTDTIYF
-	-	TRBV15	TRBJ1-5	TGTGCCACCAGCAGAGCTCAGGACCGCGGGCCCAATCAGCCCCAGCATTTT	CATSRAQDRGPNQPQHF
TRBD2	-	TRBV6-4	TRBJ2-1	TGTGCCAGCAGTGATGGGACTAGCGGAAATGAGCAGTTCTTC	CASSDGTSGNEQFF
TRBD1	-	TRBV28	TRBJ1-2	TGTGCCAGCAGCCTAGACAGGGGCTATGGCTACACCTTC	CASSLDRGYGYTF
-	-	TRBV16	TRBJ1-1	TGTGCCAGCAGCCACACGGGGGGGAACACTGAAGCTTTCTTT	CASSHTGGNTEAFF
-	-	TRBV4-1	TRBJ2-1	TGCGCCAGCAGCCAAGACAGATCCCACAATGAGCAGTTCTTC	CASSQDRSHNEQFF
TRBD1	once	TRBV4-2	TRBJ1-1	TGTGCCAGCAGCCGGGGACAGTCGTTAACTGAAGCTTTCTTT	CASSRGQSLTEAFF
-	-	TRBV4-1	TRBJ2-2	TGCGCCAGCAGCCAAGGTCCCGGGACTGGAAAGACCGGGGAGCTGTTTTTT	CASSQGPGTGKTGELFF
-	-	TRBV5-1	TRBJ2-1	TGCGCCAGCAGACTGAACAATGAGCAGTTCTTC	CASRLNNEQFF
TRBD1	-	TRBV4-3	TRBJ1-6	TGCGCCAGCAGCCAAGAATCAACGGGATGGACAGGGGGCATCTTTTCACCCCTCCACTTT	CASSQESTGWTGGIFSPLHF
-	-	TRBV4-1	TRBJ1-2	TGCGCCAGCAGCCAAGATCCGGGGGACTGGGGCTACACCTTC	CASSQDPGDWGYTF
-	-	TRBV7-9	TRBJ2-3	TGTGCCAGCAGCTCGTCCGGCACAGATACGCAGTATTTT	CASSSSGTDTQYF
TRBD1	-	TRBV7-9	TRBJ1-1	TGTGCCAGCAGCGGAGGACAGGGGCAATCAGCTTTCTTT	CASSGGQGQSAFF
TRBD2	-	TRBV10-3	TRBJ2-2	TGTGCCATCAGCCGAGTCGGGGGACTAGCGGGAAACACTAACACCGGGGAGCTGTTTTTT	CAISRVGGLAGNTNTGELFF
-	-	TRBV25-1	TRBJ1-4	TGTGCCAGCAGTGAATCCGGAGGAACCAATGAAAAACTGTTTTTT	CASSESGGTNEKLFF
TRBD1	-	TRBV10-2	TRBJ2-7	TGCGCCAGCAGTCGGACAGGGGGGGGTGGCGAGCAGTACTTC	CASSRTGGGGEQYF
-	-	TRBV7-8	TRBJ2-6	TGTGCCAGCAGCTTTCCAGCTGGGGCCAACGTCCTGACTTTC	CASSFPAGANVLTF
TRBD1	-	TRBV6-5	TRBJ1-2	TGTGCCAGCAGTTGGGACAGGAACTATGGCTACACCTTC	CASSWDRNYGYTF
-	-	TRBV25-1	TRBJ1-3	TGTGCCAGCTCCCCACAGGCCAACACCATATATTTT	CASSPQANTIYF
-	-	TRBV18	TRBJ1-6	TGTGCCAGCTCACCGGGACTGACCCGGGCCCTCCACTTT	CASSPGLTRALHF
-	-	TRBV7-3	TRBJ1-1	TGTGCCAGCTCCTCAGACATGGGCACTGAAGCTTTCTTT	CASSSDMGTEAFF
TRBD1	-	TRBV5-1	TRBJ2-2	TGCGCCAGCAGCCCTTCGGGACAGGGCGACACCGGGGAGCTGTTTTTT	CASSPSGQGDTGELFF
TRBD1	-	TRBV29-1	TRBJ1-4	TGCAGCGTTCTTACAGGGGGCGAAAAACTGTTTTTT	CSVLTGGEKLFF
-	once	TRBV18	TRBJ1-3	TGTGCCAGCTCGGAGGGCGGATCCTCTGGAAACACCATATATTTT	CASSEGGSSGNTIYF
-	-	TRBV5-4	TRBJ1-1	TGTGCCAGCAGCTTGGAACAGCTGAACACTGAAGCTTTCTTT	CASSLEQLNTEAFF